The clone carrying this T cell receptor beta chain was detected only a few times. The V end lost 6 bases, the J end lost 2 bases, and 15 bases lay between the germline ends. This CDR3 is 15 amino acids long. Germline CDR1 and CDR2: MNHNY and SVGAGI (reference sequence). The data were taken from a study of CD8+ T cells in alopecia areata. The sequencing template was cDNA reverse transcribed from extracted RNA. Here immunoSEQ multiplex PCR was the method, and the copy in TCRdb shows in-frame clones only, minus some. The sample carries more than 90,000 clones, over 60% recorded once. CD4+ and CD8+ T cells were sorted from PBMCs stained for CD3, CD4 and CD8.

This chain joins TRBV6-6 and TRBJ2-3; tentative D call: TRBD2 (6 bases). The sequenced sample consisted of CD4+ T cells sorted from blood. The clonotype originates from a human donor in good health. The CDR3 DNA reads as TGTGCCAGCAGCCCTTGGCGGGGCAACACAGATACGCAGTATTTT. It encodes CASSPWRGNTDTQYF.